This T cell receptor (beta chain) appears in the sequencing data of a study of cytomegalovirus exposure and HLA in healthy donors. About the research overall: Among the roughly 380 donors who were genotyped, over 70% fell in the genetic ancestry cluster that is associated with self-reported Caucasian donors. Study results and caveats: A list of 150 to 200 TCR beta chains associated with cytomegalovirus was given. There were some public TCRs occurring in many donors, but most TCR sequences were rare. Across all donors, roughly uniform sequencing depth was an assumption of the presence/absence analyses.

The CDR3 covers 14 residues. V was cut by 0 bases and J by 2 bases, with 7 bases left in between. Germline V gene lookup returns CDR1 SGDLS and CDR2 YYNGEE. The PCR used 60 Vbeta and 13 Jbeta primers. Data came from immunoSEQ multiplex PCR; TCRdb stores just in-frame clones and leaves some out. Among roughly 100,000 clones listed, roughly 85% were seen once. Worth noting for this clone: No antigen is known for it.

The specimen sequenced was PBMCs. V and J are TRBV9 and TRBJ2-3; possibly TRBD2 for D (6 bases). The sequence was obtained from a middle-aged man in good health and CMV-seronegative. The CDR3 sequence is CASSVAGVTDTQYF. CDR3 nucleotide sequence: TGTGCCAGCAGCGTAGCGGGGGTCACAGATACGCAGTATTTT.